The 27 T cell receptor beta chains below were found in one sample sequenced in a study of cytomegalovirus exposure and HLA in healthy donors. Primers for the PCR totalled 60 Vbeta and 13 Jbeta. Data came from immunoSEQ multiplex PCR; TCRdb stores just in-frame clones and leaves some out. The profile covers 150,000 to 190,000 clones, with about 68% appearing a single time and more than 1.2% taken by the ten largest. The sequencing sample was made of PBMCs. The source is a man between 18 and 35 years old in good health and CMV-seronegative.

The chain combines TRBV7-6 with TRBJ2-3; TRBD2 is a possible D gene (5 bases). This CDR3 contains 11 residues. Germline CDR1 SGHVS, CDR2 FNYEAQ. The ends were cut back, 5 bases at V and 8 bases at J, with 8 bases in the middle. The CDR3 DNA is TGTGCCAGCAGCCCGAGCGGTACGCAGTATTTT. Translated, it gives CASSPSGTQYF.

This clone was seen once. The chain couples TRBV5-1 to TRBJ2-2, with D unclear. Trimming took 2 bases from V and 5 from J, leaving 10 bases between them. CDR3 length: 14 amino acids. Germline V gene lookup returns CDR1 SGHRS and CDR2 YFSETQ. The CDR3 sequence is CASSFYLRTGELFF. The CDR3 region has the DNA TGCGCCAGCAGCTTTTACCTCAGGACCGGGGAGCTGTTTTTT.

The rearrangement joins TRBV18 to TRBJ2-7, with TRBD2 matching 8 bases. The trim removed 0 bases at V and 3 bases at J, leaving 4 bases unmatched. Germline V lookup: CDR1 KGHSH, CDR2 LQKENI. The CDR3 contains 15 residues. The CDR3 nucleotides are TGTGCCAGCTCACCACCGGAGCGGGAGATCTACGAGCAGTACTTC. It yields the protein CASSPPEREIYEQYF.

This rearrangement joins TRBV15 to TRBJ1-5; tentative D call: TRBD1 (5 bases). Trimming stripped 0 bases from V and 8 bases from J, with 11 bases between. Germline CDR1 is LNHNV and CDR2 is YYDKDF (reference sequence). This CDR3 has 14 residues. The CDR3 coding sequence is TGTGCCACCAGCAGAGATAAGGGGCTGAAGCCCCAGCATTTT. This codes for CATSRDKGLKPQHF. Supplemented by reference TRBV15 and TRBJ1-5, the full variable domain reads DAMVIQNPRYQVTQFGKPVTLSCSQTLNHNVMYWYQQKSSQAPKLLFHYYDKDFNNEADTPDNFQSRRPNTSFCFLDIRSPGLGDTAMYLCATSRDKGLKPQHFGDGTRLSIL.

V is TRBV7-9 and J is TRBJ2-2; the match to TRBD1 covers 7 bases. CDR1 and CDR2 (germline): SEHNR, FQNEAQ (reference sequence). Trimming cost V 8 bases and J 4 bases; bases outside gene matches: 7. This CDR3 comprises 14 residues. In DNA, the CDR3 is TGTGCCAGCGGGCCGGGACAGTCCACCGGGGAGCTGTTTTTT. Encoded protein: CASGPGQSTGELFF. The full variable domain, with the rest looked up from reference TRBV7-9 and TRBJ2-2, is DTGVSQNPRHKITKRGQNVTFRCDPISEHNRLYWYRQTLGQGPEFLTYFQNEAQLEKSRLLSDRFSAERPKGSFSTLEIQRTEQGDSAMYLCASGPGQSTGELFFGEGSRLTVL.

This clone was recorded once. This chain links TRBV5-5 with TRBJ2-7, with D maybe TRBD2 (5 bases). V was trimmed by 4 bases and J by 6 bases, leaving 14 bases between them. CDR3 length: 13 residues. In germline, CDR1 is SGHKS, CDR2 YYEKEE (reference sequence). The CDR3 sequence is CASSHRGSGEQYF. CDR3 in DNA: TGTGCCAGCAGCCACCGCGGGTCCGGCGAGCAGTACTTC.

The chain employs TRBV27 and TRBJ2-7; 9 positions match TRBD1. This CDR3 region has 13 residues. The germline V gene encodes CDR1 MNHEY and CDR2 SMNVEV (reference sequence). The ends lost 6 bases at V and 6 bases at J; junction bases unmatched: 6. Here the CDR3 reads CASSQTTGGEQYF. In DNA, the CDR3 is TGTGCCAGCAGCCAAACGACAGGGGGCGAGCAGTACTTC.

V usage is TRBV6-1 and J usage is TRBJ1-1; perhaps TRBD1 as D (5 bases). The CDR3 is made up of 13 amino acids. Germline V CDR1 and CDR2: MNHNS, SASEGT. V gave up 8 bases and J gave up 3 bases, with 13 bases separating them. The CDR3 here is CASGTDIYTEAFF. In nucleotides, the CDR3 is TGTGCCAGCGGAACGGACATTTACACTGAAGCTTTCTTT.

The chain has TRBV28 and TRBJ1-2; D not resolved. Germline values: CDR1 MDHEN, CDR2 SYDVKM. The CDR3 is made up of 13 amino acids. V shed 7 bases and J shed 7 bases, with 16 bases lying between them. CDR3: CASTPGLRVGYTF. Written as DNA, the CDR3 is TGTGCCAGCACCCCTGGCCTTCGGGTTGGCTACACCTTC.

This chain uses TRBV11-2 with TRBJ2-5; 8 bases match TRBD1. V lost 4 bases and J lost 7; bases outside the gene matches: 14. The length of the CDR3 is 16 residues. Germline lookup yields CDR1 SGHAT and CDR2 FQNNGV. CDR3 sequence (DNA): TGTGCCAGCAGCTCTCGCTGGACAGGGCCATTAGGGACCCAGTACTTC. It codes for CASSSRWTGPLGTQYF. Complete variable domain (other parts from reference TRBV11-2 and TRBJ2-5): EAGVAQSPRYKIIEKRQSVAFWCNPISGHATLYWYQQILGQGPKLLIQFQNNGVVDDSQLPKDRFSAERLKGVDSTLKIQPAKLEDSAVYLCASSSRWTGPLGTQYFGPGTRLLVL.

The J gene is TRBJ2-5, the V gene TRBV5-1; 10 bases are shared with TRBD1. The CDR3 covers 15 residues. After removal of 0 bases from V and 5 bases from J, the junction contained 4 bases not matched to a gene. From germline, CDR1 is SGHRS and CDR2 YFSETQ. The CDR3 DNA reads TGCGCCAGCAGCTTGGAGGGACAGGGGCGGGAGACCCAGTACTTC. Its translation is CASSLEGQGRETQYF.

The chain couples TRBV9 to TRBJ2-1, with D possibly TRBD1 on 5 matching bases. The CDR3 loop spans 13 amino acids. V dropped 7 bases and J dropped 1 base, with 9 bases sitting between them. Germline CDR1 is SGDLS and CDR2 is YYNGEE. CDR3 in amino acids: CASAKGSYNEQFF. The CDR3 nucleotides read TGTGCCAGCGCCAAGGGGTCCTACAATGAGCAGTTCTTC.

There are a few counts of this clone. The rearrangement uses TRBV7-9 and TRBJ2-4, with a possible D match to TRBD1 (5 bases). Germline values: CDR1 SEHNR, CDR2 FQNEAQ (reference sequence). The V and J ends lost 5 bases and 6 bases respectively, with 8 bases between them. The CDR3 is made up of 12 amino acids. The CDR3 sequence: CASSPQGNIQYF. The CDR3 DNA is TGTGCCAGCAGCCCTCAGGGAAACATTCAGTACTTC.

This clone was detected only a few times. This chain's CDR3 is CATAIQGSSYEQYF. The CDR3, as DNA: TGTGCCACCGCTATACAGGGAAGCTCCTACGAGCAGTACTTC. The V call is TRBV19, the J call TRBJ2-7, with a possible D match to TRBD1 (6 bases). Germline CDR1 is LNHDA and CDR2 is SQIVND (reference sequence). The CDR3 extends over 14 amino acids. Trimming cost V 10 bases and J 0 bases, with 16 bases left between them.

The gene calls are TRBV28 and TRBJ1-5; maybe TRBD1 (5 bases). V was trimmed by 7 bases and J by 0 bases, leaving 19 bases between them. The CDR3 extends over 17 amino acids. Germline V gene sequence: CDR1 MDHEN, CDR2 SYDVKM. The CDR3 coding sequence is TGTGCCAGCACCTACAGGCCCGGAATTTATAGCAATCAGCCCCAGCATTTT. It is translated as CASTYRPGIYSNQPQHF.

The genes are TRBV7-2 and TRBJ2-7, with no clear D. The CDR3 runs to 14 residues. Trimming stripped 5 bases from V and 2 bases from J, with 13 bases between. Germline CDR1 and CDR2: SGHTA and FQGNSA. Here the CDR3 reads CASSRDSYTYEQYF. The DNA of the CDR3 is TGTGCCAGCAGCCGCGACTCCTACACCTACGAGCAGTACTTC.

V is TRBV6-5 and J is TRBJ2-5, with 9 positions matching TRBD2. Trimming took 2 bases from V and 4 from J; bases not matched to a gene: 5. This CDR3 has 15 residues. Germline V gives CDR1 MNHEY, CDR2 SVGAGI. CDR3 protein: CASSYAGGPGETQYF. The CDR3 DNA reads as TGTGCCAGCAGTTACGCGGGAGGGCCGGGAGAGACCCAGTACTTC.

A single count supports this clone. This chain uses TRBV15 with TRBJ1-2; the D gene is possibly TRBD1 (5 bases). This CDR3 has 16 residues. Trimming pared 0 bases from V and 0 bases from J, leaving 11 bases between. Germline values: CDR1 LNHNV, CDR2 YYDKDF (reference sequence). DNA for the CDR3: TGTGCCACCAGCAGAGATTATGGGGCGGCTAACTATGGCTACACCTTC. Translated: CATSRDYGAANYGYTF.

The CDR3 loop is CASSPAGLAGRDTQYF. CDR3 sequence (DNA): TGTGCCAGCAGCCCAGCGGGTCTAGCGGGGAGAGATACGCAGTATTTT. The genes are TRBV7-2 and TRBJ2-3; 9 nucleotides match TRBD2. V dropped 5 bases and J dropped 5; count of bases not matched to a gene: 11. CDR3 length equals 16 residues. In germline, CDR1 is SGHTA, CDR2 FQGNSA.

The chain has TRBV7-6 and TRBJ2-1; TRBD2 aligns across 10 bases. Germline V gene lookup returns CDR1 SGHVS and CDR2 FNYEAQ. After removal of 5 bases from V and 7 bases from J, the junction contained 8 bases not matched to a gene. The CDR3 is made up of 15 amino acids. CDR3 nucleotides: TGTGCCAGCAGCAAAGGACTAGCGGTTGTGAATGAGCAGTTCTTC. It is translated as CASSKGLAVVNEQFF. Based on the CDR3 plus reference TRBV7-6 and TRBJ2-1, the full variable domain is GAGVSQSPRYKVTKRGQDVALRCDPISGHVSLYWYRQALGQGPEFLTYFNYEAQQDKSGLPNDRFSAERPEGSISTLTIQRTEQRDSAMYRCASSKGLAVVNEQFFGPGTRLTVL.

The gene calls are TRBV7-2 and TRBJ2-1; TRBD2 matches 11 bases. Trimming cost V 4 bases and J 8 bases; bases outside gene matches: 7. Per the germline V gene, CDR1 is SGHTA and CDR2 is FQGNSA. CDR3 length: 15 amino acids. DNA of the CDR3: TGTGCCAGCAGCTCGAGACTAGCGGGAACGTATGAGCAGTTCTTC. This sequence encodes CASSSRLAGTYEQFF.

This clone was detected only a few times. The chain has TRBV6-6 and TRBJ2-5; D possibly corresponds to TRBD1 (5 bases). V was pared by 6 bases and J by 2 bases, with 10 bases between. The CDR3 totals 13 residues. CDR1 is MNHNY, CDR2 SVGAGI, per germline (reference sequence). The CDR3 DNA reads TGTGCCAGCAGCTCGGACATACAAGAGACCCAGTACTTC. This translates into CASSSDIQETQYF.

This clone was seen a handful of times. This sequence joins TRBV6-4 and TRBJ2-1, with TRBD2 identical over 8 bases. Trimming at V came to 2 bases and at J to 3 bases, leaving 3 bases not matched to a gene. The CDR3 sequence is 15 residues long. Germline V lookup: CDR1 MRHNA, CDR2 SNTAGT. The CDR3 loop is CASSDSGSDYNEQFF. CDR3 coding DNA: TGTGCCAGCAGTGACAGCGGGAGCGACTACAATGAGCAGTTCTTC.

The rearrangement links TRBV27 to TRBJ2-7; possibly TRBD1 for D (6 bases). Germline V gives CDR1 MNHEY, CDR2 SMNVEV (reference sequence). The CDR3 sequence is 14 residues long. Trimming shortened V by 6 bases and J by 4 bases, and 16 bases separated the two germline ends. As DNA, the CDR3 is TGTGCCAGCAGCCTGGGACAAGGGGGTTACGAGCAGTACTTC. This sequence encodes CASSLGQGGYEQYF.

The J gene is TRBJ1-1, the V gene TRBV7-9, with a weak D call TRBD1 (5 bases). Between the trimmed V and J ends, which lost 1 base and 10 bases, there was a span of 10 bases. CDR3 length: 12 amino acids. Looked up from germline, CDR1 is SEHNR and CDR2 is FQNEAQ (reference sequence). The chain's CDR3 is CASSLGGGGAFF. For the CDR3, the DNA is TGTGCCAGCAGCTTAGGGGGCGGGGGAGCTTTCTTT.

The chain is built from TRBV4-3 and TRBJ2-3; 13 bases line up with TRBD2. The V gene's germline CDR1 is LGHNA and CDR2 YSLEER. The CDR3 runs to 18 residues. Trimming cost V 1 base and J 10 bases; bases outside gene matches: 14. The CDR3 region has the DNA TGCGCCAGCAGCCAAGCCCCCTTCACTAGCGGGAGGGAAGGTGCGCAGTATTTT. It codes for CASSQAPFTSGREGAQYF.

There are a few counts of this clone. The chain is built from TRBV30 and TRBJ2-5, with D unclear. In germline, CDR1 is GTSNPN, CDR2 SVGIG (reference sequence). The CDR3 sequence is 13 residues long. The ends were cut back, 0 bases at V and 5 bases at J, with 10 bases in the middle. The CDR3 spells CAWSVLRLETQYF. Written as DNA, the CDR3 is TGTGCCTGGAGTGTACTAAGGTTGGAGACCCAGTACTTC.